These T cell receptor beta chains were read from a single sample in a study of blood T cells in healthy people across ages. TCRdb analysed the 5' RACE reads with MiXCR anew, one entry per CDR3 protein. The sample lists about 1,500,000 distinct CDR3 sequences; around 39% were seen once. Sequenced input: blood. The receptors shown here come from a woman aged 18 to 35 in good health. CDR3s include the opening cysteine and the closing phenylalanine or tryptophan. A D gene is named only where the DNA matches it firmly. Clone size, where shown, is once, few, many, or a class for clones that have expanded.

V	J	size	D	DNA	CDR3
TRBV14	TRBJ2-1	-	TRBD2	TGTGCCAGCAGCCAGTATCTAGCGGGAGCTTACAATGAGCAGTTCTTC	CASSQYLAGAYNEQFF
TRBV18	TRBJ2-5	-	-	TGTGCCAGCTCACCTTCCTCCGGGACATCATTTCAAGAGACCCAGTACTTC	CASSPSSGTSFQETQYF
TRBV4-1	TRBJ2-3	few	-	TGCGCCAGCAGCCAAGCGAGCGCTAGCACAGATACGCAGTATTTT	CASSQASASTDTQYF
TRBV27	TRBJ1-5	-	-	TGTGCCAGCAGGCCTCGGGGCGCGGGTAGCAATCAGCCCCAGCATTTT	CASRPRGAGSNQPQHF
TRBV4-2	TRBJ2-7	-	-	TGTGCCAGCAGCCAAGAAACGATGGCGGGGAGCTCCTACGAGCAGTACTTC	CASSQETMAGSSYEQYF
TRBV28	TRBJ1-4	few	-	TGTGCCAGCAGTTTAAGCACAGCACAAAAACTGTTTTTT	CASSLSTAQKLFF
TRBV29-1	TRBJ2-3	few	TRBD2	TGCAGCGTTGCCCCCGTTGCCTTTTCAGCGGGAGTTGGAGATACGCAGTATTTT	CSVAPVAFSAGVGDTQYF
TRBV7-9	TRBJ1-4	-	-	TGTGCCAGCAGCTTCCAGCCGGGCGAGGAAAAACTGTTTTTT	CASSFQPGEEKLFF
TRBV18	TRBJ1-2	few	-	TGTGCCAGCTCACCAGTCGTAGGGAACTATGGCTACACCTTC	CASSPVVGNYGYTF
TRBV25-1	TRBJ2-5	-	TRBD1	TGTGCCAGGGGACAGGGGGCCTACCAAGAGACCCAGTACTTC	CARGQGAYQETQYF
TRBV6-1	TRBJ1-2	-	TRBD1	TGTGCCAGCAGTGTGGACAGGGCTGGCTACACCTTC	CASSVDRAGYTF
TRBV29-1	TRBJ1-2	-	TRBD1	TGCAGCTCATGGACAGGGGGCGACTATGGCTACACCTTC	CSSWTGGDYGYTF
TRBV9	TRBJ2-4	-	TRBD2	TGTGCCAGCAGCGCCAGTGCGGGACTAGGGAACATTCAGTACTTC	CASSASAGLGNIQYF
TRBV19	TRBJ2-7	-	TRBD2	TGTGCCAGTAGTCCGGGACTAGCGGAGGCCAACGGGCAGTACTTC	CASSPGLAEANGQYF
TRBV12-3/TRBV12-4	TRBJ1-3	-	-	TGTGCCAGCAGTTTGACGGGCTCTGGAAACACCATATATTTT	CASSLTGSGNTIYF
TRBV29-1	TRBJ2-2	once	-	TGCAGCGTTGTGAGACCGGGCACCGGGGAGCTGTTTTTT	CSVVRPGTGELFF
TRBV7-2	TRBJ1-4	-	-	TGTGCCAGCAGCGCCAGCAGGGACGTTAATGAAAAACTGTTTTTT	CASSASRDVNEKLFF
TRBV28	TRBJ2-1	-	-	TGTGCCAACGCACTCCGGGGACGAGCCAATGAGCAGTTCTTC	CANALRGRANEQFF
TRBV25-1	TRBJ2-1	few	TRBD2	TGTGCCAGCAGTGCCCGAACATCCCCCGGGGGGTACAATGAGCAGTTCTTC	CASSARTSPGGYNEQFF
TRBV15	TRBJ2-1	few	TRBD2	TGTGCCACCAGGAGCGGGGGCTCCTACAATGAGCAGTTCTTC	CATRSGGSYNEQFF
TRBV27	TRBJ1-4	-	-	TGTGCCAGCAGTTCGGACAGCATTGGAGTCGGAAAACTGTTTTTT	CASSSDSIGVGKLFF
TRBV4-1	TRBJ2-5	few	-	TGCGCCAGCAGCCAAAGGGAATTTGAGACCCAGTACTTC	CASSQREFETQYF
TRBV5-1	TRBJ1-6	few	-	TGCGCCAGCAGCTTGTTAGGAGGAGACGGATCACCCCTCCACTTT	CASSLLGGDGSPLHF
TRBV28	TRBJ2-7	-	-	TGTGCCAGCAGTGCCAGGGTACGGGACGAGCAGTACTTC	CASSARVRDEQYF
TRBV28	TRBJ2-1	-	TRBD2	TGTGCCAGCAGTTTACGGTCCTTAAGCGGGGGGCAGTTCTTC	CASSLRSLSGGQFF
TRBV29-1	TRBJ1-1	-	-	TGCAGCGTTGGGGCGGACGGGGACACTGAAGCTTTCTTT	CSVGADGDTEAFF
TRBV29-1	TRBJ1-1	-	TRBD1	TGCAGCGTCAGGGGGGACAGGGGGCGTGACACTGAAGCTTTCTTT	CSVRGDRGRDTEAFF
TRBV5-1	TRBJ2-3	few	TRBD1	TGCGCCAGCAAGTCCGGGACAGCCACAGATACGCAGTATTTT	CASKSGTATDTQYF